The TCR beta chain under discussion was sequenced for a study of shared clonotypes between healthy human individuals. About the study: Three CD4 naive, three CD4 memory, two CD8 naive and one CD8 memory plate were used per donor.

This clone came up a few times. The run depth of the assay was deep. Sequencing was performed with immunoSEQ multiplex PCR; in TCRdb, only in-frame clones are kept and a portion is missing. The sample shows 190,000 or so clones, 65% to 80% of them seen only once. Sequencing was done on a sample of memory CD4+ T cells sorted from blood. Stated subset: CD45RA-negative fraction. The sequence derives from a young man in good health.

The CDR3 spells CASSLAGGETQYF. The DNA for the CDR3 is TGCGCCAGCAGTCTAGCGGGAGGCGAGACCCAGTACTTC. The V and J genes are TRBV10-2 and TRBJ2-5; 11 nucleotides match TRBD2. Germline V lookup: CDR1 WSHSY, CDR2 SAAADI. The CDR3 runs 13 residues. J lost 5 bases, V lost 5 bases, and 1 base had no gene match.